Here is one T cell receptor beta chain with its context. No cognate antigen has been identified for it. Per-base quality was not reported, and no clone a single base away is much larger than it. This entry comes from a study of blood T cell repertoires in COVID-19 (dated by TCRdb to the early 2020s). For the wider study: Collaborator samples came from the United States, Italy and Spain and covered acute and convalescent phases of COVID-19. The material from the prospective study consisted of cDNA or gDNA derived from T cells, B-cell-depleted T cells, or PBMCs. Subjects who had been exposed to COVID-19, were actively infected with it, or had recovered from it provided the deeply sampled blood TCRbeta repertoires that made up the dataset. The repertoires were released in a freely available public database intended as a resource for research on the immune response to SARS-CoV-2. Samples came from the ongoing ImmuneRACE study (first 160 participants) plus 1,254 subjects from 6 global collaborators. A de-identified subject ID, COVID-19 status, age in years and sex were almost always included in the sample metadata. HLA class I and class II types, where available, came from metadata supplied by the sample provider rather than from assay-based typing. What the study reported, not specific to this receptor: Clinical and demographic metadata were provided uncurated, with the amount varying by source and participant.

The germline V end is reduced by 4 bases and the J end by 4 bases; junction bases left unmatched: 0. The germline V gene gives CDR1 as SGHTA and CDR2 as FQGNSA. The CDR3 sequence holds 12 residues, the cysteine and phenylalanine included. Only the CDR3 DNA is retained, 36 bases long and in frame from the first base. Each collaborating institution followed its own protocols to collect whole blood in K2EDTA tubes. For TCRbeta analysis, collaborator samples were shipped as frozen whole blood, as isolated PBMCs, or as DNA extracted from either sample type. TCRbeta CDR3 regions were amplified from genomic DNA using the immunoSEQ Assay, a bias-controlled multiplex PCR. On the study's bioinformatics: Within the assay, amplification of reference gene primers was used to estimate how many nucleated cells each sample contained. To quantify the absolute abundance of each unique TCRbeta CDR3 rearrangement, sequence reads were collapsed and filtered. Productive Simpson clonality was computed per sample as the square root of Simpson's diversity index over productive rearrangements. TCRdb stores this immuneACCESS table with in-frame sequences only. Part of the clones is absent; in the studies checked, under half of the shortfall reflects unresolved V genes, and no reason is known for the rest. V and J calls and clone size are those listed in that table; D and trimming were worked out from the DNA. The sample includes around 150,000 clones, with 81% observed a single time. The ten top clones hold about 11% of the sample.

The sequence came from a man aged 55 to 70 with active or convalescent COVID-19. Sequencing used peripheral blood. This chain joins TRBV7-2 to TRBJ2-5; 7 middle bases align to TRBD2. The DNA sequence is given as TGTGCCAGCAGCTGGGGGGGAGAGACCCAGTACTTC. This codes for CASSWGGETQYF.